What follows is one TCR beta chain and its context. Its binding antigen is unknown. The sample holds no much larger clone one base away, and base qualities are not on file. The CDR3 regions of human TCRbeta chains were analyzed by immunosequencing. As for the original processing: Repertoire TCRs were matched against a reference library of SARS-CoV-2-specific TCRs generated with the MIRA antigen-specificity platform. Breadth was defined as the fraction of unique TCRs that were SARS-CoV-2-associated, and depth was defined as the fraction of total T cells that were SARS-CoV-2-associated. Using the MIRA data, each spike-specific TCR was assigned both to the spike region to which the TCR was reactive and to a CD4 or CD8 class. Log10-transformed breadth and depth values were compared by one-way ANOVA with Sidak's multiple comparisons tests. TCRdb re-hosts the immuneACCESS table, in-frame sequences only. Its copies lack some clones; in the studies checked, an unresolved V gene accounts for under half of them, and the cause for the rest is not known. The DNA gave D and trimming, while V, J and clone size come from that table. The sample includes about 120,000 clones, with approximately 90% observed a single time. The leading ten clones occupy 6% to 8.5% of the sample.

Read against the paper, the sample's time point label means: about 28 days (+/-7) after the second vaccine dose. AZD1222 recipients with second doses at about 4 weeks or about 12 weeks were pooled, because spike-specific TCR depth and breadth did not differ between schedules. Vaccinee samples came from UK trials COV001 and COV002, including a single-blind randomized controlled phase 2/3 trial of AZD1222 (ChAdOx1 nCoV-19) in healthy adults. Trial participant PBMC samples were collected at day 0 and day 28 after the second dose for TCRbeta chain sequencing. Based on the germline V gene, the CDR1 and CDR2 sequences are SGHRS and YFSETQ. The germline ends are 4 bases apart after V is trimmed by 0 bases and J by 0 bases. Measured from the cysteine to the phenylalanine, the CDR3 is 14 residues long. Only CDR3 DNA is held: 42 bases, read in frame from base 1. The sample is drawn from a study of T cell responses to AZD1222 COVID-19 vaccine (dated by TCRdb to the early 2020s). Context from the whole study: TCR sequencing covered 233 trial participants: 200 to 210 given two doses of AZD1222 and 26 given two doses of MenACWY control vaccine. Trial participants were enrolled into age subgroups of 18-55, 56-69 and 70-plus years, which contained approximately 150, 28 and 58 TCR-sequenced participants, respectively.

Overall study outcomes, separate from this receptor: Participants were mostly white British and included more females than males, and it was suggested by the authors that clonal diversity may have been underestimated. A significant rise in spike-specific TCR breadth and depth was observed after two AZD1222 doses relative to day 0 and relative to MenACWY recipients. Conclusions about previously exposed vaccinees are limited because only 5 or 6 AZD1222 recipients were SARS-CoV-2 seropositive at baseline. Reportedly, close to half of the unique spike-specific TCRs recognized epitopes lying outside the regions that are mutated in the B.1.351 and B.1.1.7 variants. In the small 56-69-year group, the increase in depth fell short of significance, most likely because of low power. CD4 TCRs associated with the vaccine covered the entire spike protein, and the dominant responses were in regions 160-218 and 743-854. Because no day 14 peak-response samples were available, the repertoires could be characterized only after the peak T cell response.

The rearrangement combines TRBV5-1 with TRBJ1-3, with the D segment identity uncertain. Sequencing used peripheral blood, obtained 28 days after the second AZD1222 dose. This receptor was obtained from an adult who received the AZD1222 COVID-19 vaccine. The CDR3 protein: CASSLAGSGNTIYF. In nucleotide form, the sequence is TGCGCCAGCAGCTTGGCAGGCTCTGGAAACACCATATATTTT.